This T cell receptor (beta chain) comes out of a study of glioma-infiltrating T cells after dendritic cell vaccination. The time point denotes: after dendritic cell vaccination, including at tumor progression/relapse. Patients had residual fresh-frozen tumor tissue and more than two years of survival data. Germline CDR1 SGHRS, CDR2 YFSETQ. The ends were cut back, 2 bases at V and 6 bases at J, with 11 bases in the middle. CDR3 length: 13 amino acids. As concerns this clone: This same CDR3 is encoded by further DNA sequences in the sample.

Measured with immunoSEQ multiplex PCR; TCRdb has only the in-frame clones, and not every one. The sample shows about 90,000 clones, around four fifths of them seen only once. This sequence originates from a human donor with glioblastoma. Sequencing was performed on blood, taken after dendritic cell vaccination. This rearrangement joins TRBV5-1 to TRBJ1-2, with D perhaps TRBD1 (6 bases). CDR3 loop: CASSLSPGDGYTF. The CDR3 bases are TGCGCCAGCAGCTTATCTCCAGGGGATGGCTACACCTTC.